The clone carrying this T cell receptor (beta chain) rates as medium-sized. This beta chain is an unintended read in a library built for alpha chains; its size means little. The entry originates in a study of spatial heterogeneity in lung cancer. Study summary: The donor group consisted of around 70 patients who had untreated, early-stage non-small cell lung cancer. A subset of blood samples came from disease recurrence, and first recurrence occurred at a median of about 340 days. Each unique TCR and UMI combination was seen more than ten times on average in raw reads.

All TCR cDNA molecules were individually tagged with a unique molecular identifier. TCRdb fed the 5' RACE reads into MiXCR, producing one record per CDR3 protein. Found here are 9,500 to 10,000 distinct CDR3 sequences, approximately 3.5% of them singletons; the top ten hold approximately 18%. Unmatched junction bases numbered 16, after V lost 6 bases and J lost 6 bases. The CDR3 covers 17 residues. In germline, CDR1 is SGHVS, CDR2 FNYEAQ. Time point noted: blood taken at disease recurrence. Tumor, nontumor lung or frozen PBMC supplied whole RNA, sequenced without sorting. This TCR derives from a female donor with early-stage non-small cell lung cancer. Sequenced here: PBMCs, sampled at recurrence. V gene TRBV7-6 combines with J gene TRBJ2-1; 8 bases map to TRBD1. CDR3 nucleotides: TGTGCCAGCAGTGAGACAGGGGATCCCTATATCCTCAATGAGCAGTTCTTC. Its protein is CASSETGDPYILNEQFF.